These 19 T cell receptor beta chains came from one sample sequenced in a study of cytomegalovirus exposure and HLA in healthy donors. Researchers ran the PCR with 60 Vbeta and 13 Jbeta primers. The table came from immunoSEQ multiplex PCR; TCRdb's copy has only in-frame clones and leaves some out. Counted here are 100,000 to 150,000 clones, more than 60% occurring once; the ten biggest clones make up 1.5%. The sequenced sample consisted of PBMCs. Receptor source: a man aged 18 to 30 in good health and CMV-seronegative.

The chain carries TRBV5-8 and TRBJ2-3, with D uncertain. V was clipped by 4 bases and J by 1 base, with 25 bases between them. Germline CDR1 is SGHTS and CDR2 is YDEGEE. The CDR3 runs to 19 residues. The CDR3 nucleotides are TGTGCCAGCAGCCCACCGCAAGGAGACCAACTTTTCGGCACAGATACGCAGTATTTT. This encodes CASSPPQGDQLFGTDTQYF.

V usage is TRBV10-3 and J usage is TRBJ2-2; the match to TRBD1 covers 10 bases. CDR1 is ENHRY, CDR2 SYGVKD, per germline. The length of the CDR3 is 14 residues. V lost 6 bases, J lost 5 bases, and 3 bases stayed unmatched. The CDR3 bases are TGTGCCATCAGACCGGGACAGGGGACCGGGGAGCTGTTTTTT. This encodes CAIRPGQGTGELFF.

This sequence joins TRBV29-1 and TRBJ1-2; 7 bases align to TRBD1. CDR3 length: 12 amino acids. Germline V gene sequence: CDR1 SQVTM, CDR2 ANQGSEA. J was trimmed by 1 base and V by 6 bases; bases with no gene match: 2. The CDR3 bases are TGCAGCGTGGACAGGATTAACTATGGCTACACCTTC. Its protein product is CSVDRINYGYTF. Drawing the rest from reference TRBV29-1 and TRBJ1-2, the complete variable domain is SAVISQKPSRDICQRGTSLTIQCQVDSQVTMMFWYRQQPGQSLTLIATANQGSEATYESGFVIDKFPISRPNLTFSTLTVSNMSPEDSSIYLCSVDRINYGYTFGSGTRLTVV.

The rearrangement uses TRBV5-1 and TRBJ2-7, with TRBD2 matching 8 bases. The CDR3 loop spans 15 amino acids. The V gene's germline CDR1 is SGHRS and CDR2 YFSETQ. Trimming removed 0 bases from V and 3 bases from J; junction bases left unmatched: 5. The CDR3 spells CASSLASSGGYEQYF. In DNA, the CDR3 is TGCGCCAGCAGCTTGGCCTCGAGCGGGGGCTACGAGCAGTACTTC.

This clone was found a few times. This rearrangement joins TRBV6-1 to TRBJ2-4, with D maybe TRBD2 (5 bases). Germline V gives CDR1 MNHNS, CDR2 SASEGT. V lost 8 bases and J lost 6, with 14 bases in between. There are 13 residues in the CDR3. This CDR3 reads CASEGPARNIQYF. The CDR3 DNA is TGTGCCAGCGAGGGTCCGGCCCGAAACATTCAGTACTTC.

The chain carries TRBV10-3 and TRBJ1-2, with unresolved D. Germline-derived CDR1 and CDR2 are ENHRY and SYGVKD. This CDR3 is 14 amino acids long. V was pared by 0 bases and J by 4 bases, with 9 bases between. The CDR3 DNA reads TGTGCCATCAGTGAGTCCCTACGGGGCTATGGCTACACCTTC. Its translation: CAISESLRGYGYTF.

V is TRBV4-1 and J is TRBJ2-5; D perhaps matches TRBD2 (5 bases). Trimming removed 0 bases at V and 7 bases at J, with 15 bases between. CDR1 and CDR2 (germline): MGHRA, YSYEKL. The CDR3 extends over 15 amino acids. The CDR3 DNA reads as TGCGCCAGCAGCCAAGACACCGGGGAGCTGAGGACCCAGTACTTC. Translating gives CASSQDTGELRTQYF.

This rearrangement joins TRBV10-2 to TRBJ2-4, with D unclear. Looked up from germline, CDR1 is WSHSY and CDR2 is SAAADI. This CDR3 is built from 13 residues. Trimming removed 3 bases from V and 5 bases from J, with 8 bases in between. This chain's CDR3 is CASSEAGQNIQYF. DNA for the CDR3: TGCGCCAGCAGTGAAGCTGGGCAAAACATTCAGTACTTC.

This clone was seen only a few times. This chain links TRBV5-1 with TRBJ2-1, with D unresolved. Germline V gene lookup returns CDR1 SGHRS and CDR2 YFSETQ. This CDR3 is built from 13 residues. Trimming left V 2 bases short and J 15 bases short, with 18 bases between. The CDR3 spells CASSLVAGRIRFF. CDR3 nucleotides: TGCGCCAGCAGCTTAGTCGCTGGCCGAATTCGGTTCTTC.

The gene calls are TRBV18 and TRBJ1-5, with D unclear. V was clipped by 3 bases and J by 0 bases, with 15 bases between them. CDR3 length: 17 amino acids. Germline CDR1 and CDR2: KGHSH and LQKENI. The CDR3 DNA reads TGTGCCAGCTCACCGCTACCCCCAGGCTCTAGCAATCAGCCCCAGCATTTT. This gives the protein CASSPLPPGSSNQPQHF. Complete variable domain (other parts from reference TRBV18 and TRBJ1-5): NAGVMQNPRHLVRRRGQEARLRCSPMKGHSHVYWYRQLPEEGLKFMVYLQKENIIDESGMPKERFSAEFPKEGPSILRIQQVVRGDSAAYFCASSPLPPGSSNQPQHFGDGTRLSIL.

V and J are TRBV6-1 and TRBJ1-5; a possible D gene is TRBD1 (5 bases). Trimming took 5 bases from V and 4 from J, leaving 12 bases between them. This CDR3 is built from 14 residues. Per the germline V gene, CDR1 is MNHNS and CDR2 is SASEGT. CDR3 coding DNA: TGTGCCAGCAGTCTCCAGGGAAGGAATCAGCCCCAGCATTTT. This gives the protein CASSLQGRNQPQHF.

The genes are TRBV29-1 and TRBJ2-7; D is perhaps TRBD1 (5 bases). CDR1 is SQVTM and CDR2 is ANQGSEA in the germline V gene. V lost 8 bases to trimming and J lost 2 bases, with 19 bases between them. The CDR3 is 14 residues long. CDR3 nucleotides: TGCAGCCTGCGTCGTACAGGACCTGCCTACGAGCAGTACTTC. Translation gives CSLRRTGPAYEQYF.

The chain is built from TRBV5-1 and TRBJ2-7; D perhaps matches TRBD1 (7 bases). The V gene lost 3 bases and the J gene lost 3 bases, with 16 bases spanning the gap. The CDR3 length is 15 residues. The germline gives CDR1 SGHRS, CDR2 YFSETQ. The DNA for the CDR3 is TGCGCCAGCAGCTCCCCGCGGGGACAGAGCTACGAGCAGTACTTC. Translated: CASSSPRGQSYEQYF.

This sequence joins TRBV11-2 and TRBJ1-6; a possible D gene is TRBD1 (6 bases). The germline V gene encodes CDR1 SGHAT and CDR2 FQNNGV. The CDR3 is 15 amino acids. V was cut by 6 bases and J by 8 bases, with 17 bases left in between. This CDR3 reads CASSPGVQEDSPLHF. As DNA, the CDR3 is TGTGCCAGCAGTCCAGGGGTACAGGAGGATTCACCCCTCCACTTT.

The chain's CDR3 is CASSAGTAPWAGVRSEQFF. The CDR3 DNA reads as TGTGCCAGCAGCGCCGGGACGGCGCCGTGGGCGGGAGTGCGGAGTGAGCAGTTCTTC. The chain employs TRBV7-8 and TRBJ2-1; 7 nucleotides agree with TRBD2. Germline values: CDR1 SGHVS, CDR2 FQNEAQ. Unmatched junction bases numbered 25, after V lost 5 bases and J lost 9 bases. The CDR3 runs 19 residues.

The gene calls are TRBV19 and TRBJ1-2; D ambiguous. Germline V lookup: CDR1 LNHDA, CDR2 SQIVND (reference sequence). V was clipped by 4 bases and J by 8 bases, with 20 bases between them. The CDR3 sequence is 15 residues long. CDR3 in DNA: TGTGCCAGTAGTACCCCTGGGGAGGCCAATGGGGGCTACACCTTC. Amino acids: CASSTPGEANGGYTF.

The chain carries TRBV19 and TRBJ1-1; D may be TRBD1 (5 bases). CDR1 and CDR2 (germline): LNHDA, SQIVND (reference sequence). Trimming stripped 7 bases from V and 4 bases from J, with 19 bases between. The CDR3 covers 15 residues. CDR3 coding DNA: TGTGCCAGTATAAGTGCACGGGGGATGGGCACTGAAGCTTTCTTT. It yields the protein CASISARGMGTEAFF.

This clone has a handful of counts. The chain is built from TRBV5-5 and TRBJ1-1, with D hard to call. With 2 bases removed from V and 7 bases from J, the gap between germline ends came to 9 bases. The CDR3 has 12 amino acids. The V gene's germline CDR1 is SGHKS and CDR2 YYEKEE (reference sequence). DNA for the CDR3: TGTGCCAGCAGCTTCCACATCCGTGAAGCTTTCTTT. Amino acids: CASSFHIREAFF.

V and J are TRBV6-5 and TRBJ1-3, with D perhaps matching TRBD1 (6 bases). The CDR3 runs to 15 residues. The V end was cut by 0 bases, the J end by 2 bases, with 8 bases between. CDR1 MNHEY and CDR2 SVGAGI come from the germline V gene. The CDR3 DNA reads as TGTGCCAGCAGTTACTCCGGGGGGCCTGGAAACACCATATATTTT. Amino acid sequence: CASSYSGGPGNTIYF.